A selection of T cell receptor beta chains follows, all from one sample in a study of blood T cell repertoires in COVID-19. TCRdb's table, derived via immunoSEQ multiplex PCR, lists solely in-frame clones and lacks some. This table has 90,000 to 100,000 clones, roughly 82% appearing once. Sequenced input: peripheral blood. The receptors were sampled from a man between 65 and 85 years old with active or convalescent COVID-19. The CDR3 runs from the conserved cysteine through the conserved F or W. Each record gives: CDR3 length, V gene, J gene, clone size, D gene, CDR3 protein, CDR3 DNA. A D gene is named only where the DNA matches it firmly. Clone sizes are given selectively: once, few, many, or a class where the clone is expanded.

18	TRBV5-5	TRBJ1-2	-	TRBD1	CASSLYGVRQGANYGYTF	TGTGCCAGCAGCTTGTATGGGGTCAGACAGGGGGCGAACTATGGCTACACCTTC
14	TRBV4-2	TRBJ2-7	-	TRBD2	CASSYSREGYEQYF	TGTGCCAGCAGCTACAGTCGGGAGGGCTACGAGCAGTACTTC
13	TRBV19	TRBJ2-1	-	-	CASSSESYNEQFF	TGTGCCAGTAGTTCCGAGTCCTACAATGAGCAGTTCTTC
16	TRBV25-1	TRBJ2-2	-	-	CASSEPNRGGTGELFF	TGTGCCAGCAGTGAACCAAACAGGGGGGGCACCGGGGAGCTGTTTTTT
16	TRBV6-4	TRBJ1-1	few	-	CASSDDTATGNTEAFF	TGTGCCAGCAGTGACGACACTGCGACAGGGAACACTGAAGCTTTCTTT
15	TRBV5-1	TRBJ2-1	-	TRBD2	CASSGRGGAQDEQFF	TGCGCCAGCAGCGGACGCGGGGGGGCTCAGGATGAGCAGTTCTTC
13	TRBV27	TRBJ1-5	-	TRBD1	CASRGQGWQPQHF	TGTGCCAGCAGAGGACAGGGATGGCAGCCCCAGCATTTT
15	TRBV19	TRBJ2-7	-	TRBD1	CASSVLLQGAREQYF	TGTGCCAGTAGTGTCCTTCTACAGGGGGCAAGGGAGCAGTACTTC
14	TRBV20-1	TRBJ1-6	-	-	CSASARYHNSPLHF	TGCAGTGCTAGTGCGAGGTACCATAATTCACCCCTCCACTTT
11	TRBV3-1/TRBV3-2	TRBJ2-3	-	-	CASSQRDTQYF	TGTGCCAGCAGCCAGAGAGATACGCAGTATTTT
15	TRBV3-1/TRBV3-2	TRBJ1-5	many	TRBD1	CASSLRQGYNQPQHF	TGTGCCAGCAGCCTTCGACAGGGTTACAATCAGCCCCAGCATTTT
13	TRBV6-5	TRBJ1-4	-	TRBD1	CASRGQGNEKLFF	TGTGCCAGCAGGGGACAGGGGAATGAAAAACTGTTTTTT
16	TRBV6-4	TRBJ2-1	-	TRBD1	CASSVATGRSYNEQFF	TGTGCCAGCAGTGTCGCGACAGGGCGGTCCTACAATGAGCAGTTCTTC
14	TRBV2	TRBJ2-7	-	-	CASSEAGRGYEQYF	TGTGCCAGCAGTGAAGCAGGTCGGGGGTACGAGCAGTACTTC
15	TRBV5-1	TRBJ1-1	-	-	CASSAGQNLNTEAFF	TGCGCCAGCAGCGCCGGACAGAACCTGAACACTGAAGCTTTCTTT
12	TRBV25-1	TRBJ2-7	-	-	CASMDSPLEQYF	TGTGCCAGCATGGACAGCCCTCTCGAGCAGTACTTC
13	TRBV12-3/TRBV12-4	TRBJ1-5	-	-	CASSPTGNQPQHF	TGTGCCAGCAGCCCGACGGGTAATCAGCCCCAGCATTTT
17	TRBV7-8	TRBJ2-3	-	TRBD2	CASSPITSGAPTDTQYF	TGTGCCAGCAGCCCGATCACTAGCGGGGCCCCCACAGATACGCAGTATTTT
15	TRBV20-1	TRBJ2-1	-	-	CSASSSGSSYNEQFF	TGCAGTGCTAGTAGTAGCGGAAGCTCCTACAATGAGCAGTTCTTC
16	TRBV5-1	TRBJ2-3	-	-	CASSFLPGVGTDTQYF	TGCGCCAGCAGCTTTCTACCAGGGGTGGGGACAGATACGCAGTATTTT
16	TRBV7-6	TRBJ2-5	-	TRBD2	CASSVSGGALRETQYF	TGTGCCAGCAGCGTTAGCGGGGGGGCTCTTCGGGAGACCCAGTACTTC
14	TRBV18	TRBJ2-7	-	TRBD2	CASSPGGGSYEQYF	TGTGCCAGCTCACCAGGCGGGGGCTCCTACGAGCAGTACTTC
14	TRBV7-9	TRBJ2-7	-	-	CASSFGTSSYEQYF	TGTGCCAGCAGCTTCGGGACAAGTTCCTACGAGCAGTACTTC
14	TRBV3-1/TRBV3-2	TRBJ1-2	few	-	CASSQGLAAPVGTF	TGTGCCAGCAGCCAAGGTCTAGCGGCCCCGGTAGGCACCTTC
17	TRBV5-1	TRBJ2-5	once	TRBD2	CASSPGLAGGGEETQYF	TGCGCCAGCAGCCCCGGACTAGCGGGGGGAGGGGAAGAGACCCAGTACTTC
13	TRBV12-3/TRBV12-4	TRBJ1-1	-	-	CASSLGRSLPAFF	TGTGCCAGCAGTCTTGGGCGATCCCTGCCTGCTTTCTTT
15	TRBV7-7	TRBJ2-5	-	TRBD1	CASSFAPGGAETQYF	TGTGCTAGCAGCTTTGCCCCAGGGGGCGCTGAGACCCAGTACTTC
14	TRBV11-3	TRBJ2-3	few	-	CASSLGQSTDTQYF	TGTGCCAGCAGCTTAGGACAGAGCACAGATACGCAGTATTTT
14	TRBV6-5	TRBJ1-1	-	-	CASSQSGGRAEAFF	TGTGCCAGCAGCCAGTCTGGGGGCAGGGCTGAAGCTTTCTTT
14	TRBV9	TRBJ1-4	once	-	CASSPGGGREKLFF	TGTGCCAGCAGCCCCGGGGGGGGGCGAGAAAAACTGTTTTTT
14	TRBV11-3	TRBJ2-7	-	TRBD1	CASSLGDSSHEQYF	TGTGCCAGCAGCTTAGGGGACAGTTCCCACGAGCAGTACTTC
16	TRBV7-2	TRBJ2-7	-	TRBD1	CASSTSPGQGGYEQYF	TGTGCCAGCAGCACTTCACCGGGACAGGGGGGCTACGAGCAGTACTTC
13	TRBV18	TRBJ1-2	-	-	CASSPAGIDGYTF	TGTGCCAGCTCACCAGCAGGGATAGATGGCTACACCTTC
15	TRBV4-3	TRBJ1-5	-	TRBD1	CASSQTWTGSQPQHF	TGCGCCAGCAGCCAAACATGGACAGGGAGTCAGCCCCAGCATTTT
15	TRBV27	TRBJ1-5	-	TRBD1	CGRGGQGAVNQPQHF	TGTGGCCGGGGAGGGCAGGGGGCGGTAAATCAGCCCCAGCATTTT
15	TRBV6-5	TRBJ2-1	-	-	CASSYSLAGAGEQFF	TGTGCCAGCAGTTACTCACTTGCGGGGGCAGGTGAGCAGTTCTTC
13	TRBV30	TRBJ2-5	-	-	CAWSVPGLETQYF	TGTGCCTGGAGTGTACCTGGCTTAGAGACCCAGTACTTC
13	TRBV12-3/TRBV12-4	TRBJ1-2	-	TRBD1	CASSGRGDYGYTF	TGTGCCAGCAGTGGCAGGGGGGACTATGGCTACACCTTC
16	TRBV10-3	TRBJ2-2	-	-	CAISDGGGSRTGELFF	TGTGCCATCAGCGACGGGGGCGGGAGTCGAACCGGGGAGCTGTTTTTT
13	TRBV3-1/TRBV3-2	TRBJ1-2	-	-	CASSPGKAYGYTF	TGTGCCAGCAGCCCGGGAAAGGCATATGGCTACACCTTC
13	TRBV5-3	TRBJ2-3	-	-	CARSPGRDNTQYF	TGTGCCAGAAGTCCGGGTCGAGATAATACGCAGTATTTT
13	TRBV6-5	TRBJ1-1	-	-	CASSYRQNTEAFF	TGTGCCAGCAGTTACAGACAGAACACTGAAGCTTTCTTT
15	TRBV2	TRBJ1-1	-	-	CASSRQGLGNTEAFF	TGTGCCAGCAGTCGTCAGGGGTTGGGGAACACTGAAGCTTTCTTT
15	TRBV7-8	TRBJ1-5	-	TRBD1	CASSRGQGQNQPQHF	TGTGCCAGCAGTCGAGGACAGGGACAGAATCAGCCCCAGCATTTT
17	TRBV3-1/TRBV3-2	TRBJ2-3	-	TRBD2	CASSPLGSGGATDTQYF	TGTGCCAGCAGCCCCCTCGGTAGCGGGGGGGCCACAGATACGCAGTATTTT
19	TRBV23-1	TRBJ2-7	-	-	CASSQTATLGGGQCYEQYF	TGCGCCAGCAGTCAAACCGCGACCCTAGGGGGGGGGCAGTGTTACGAGCAGTACTTC
15	TRBV10-2	TRBJ2-5	-	TRBD2	CASARVAGAQETQYF	TGCGCCAGCGCGAGGGTAGCGGGGGCCCAAGAGACCCAGTACTTC
14	TRBV2	TRBJ2-3	-	TRBD2	CASSGGLAADTQYF	TGTGCCAGCAGTGGGGGACTAGCGGCAGATACGCAGTATTTT
14	TRBV6-5	TRBJ1-6	-	-	CASSYQVTESPLHF	TGTGCCAGCAGTTATCAGGTCACGGAATCACCCCTCCACTTT
15	TRBV5-4	TRBJ1-2	-	-	CASSLPAVAGLGYTF	TGTGCCAGCAGCTTACCGGCCGTGGCGGGGCTGGGCTACACCTTC
12	TRBV3-1/TRBV3-2	TRBJ1-3	once	-	CASSQASNTIYF	TGTGCCAGCAGCCAAGCGTCGAACACCATATATTTT
13	TRBV3-1/TRBV3-2	TRBJ1-5	once	-	CASSQARNQPQHF	TGTGCCAGCAGCCAAGCCCGGAATCAGCCCCAGCATTTT
17	TRBV5-8	TRBJ2-6	-	TRBD1	CASSFGQVFSGANVLTF	TGTGCCAGCAGCTTCGGACAGGTCTTCTCTGGGGCCAACGTCCTGACTTTC